These T cell receptor beta chains were read from a single sample in a study of OX40 agonist ivuxolimab in advanced cancers. The assay was immunoSEQ multiplex PCR, and TCRdb's table has in-frame clones only and misses some. The sample has about 18,000 clones, about three quarters seen once. The input for sequencing was CD4+ or CD8+ T cells sorted from blood, taken in a trial of the OX40 agonist ivuxolimab. The receptor source for this set is an adult with an advanced solid tumor such as melanoma, head and neck, liver or kidney cancer. CDR3s leave out the opening cysteine and the closing phenylalanine or tryptophan.

j_call | v_call | cdr3_aa
TRBJ1-5 | TRBV7-9 | ASSLSYDGGGPQH
TRBJ2-5 | TRBV18 | ASSPTGTGGFETQY
TRBJ2-1 | TRBV28 | ASSHPPGQGPYNEQF
TRBJ2-1 | TRBV2 | AIRTGTSGYNEQF
TRBJ1-6 | TRBV4-1 | ASSLRIGQGVIDSPLH
TRBJ1-6 | TRBV27 | ASSLSPRGGSYNSPLH
TRBJ2-7 | TRBV30 | AAVETYEQY
TRBJ2-1 | TRBV5-1 | ASSSLDPGLAGSSYNEQF
TRBJ2-3 | TRBV19 | ASSLGTSGPFDTQY
TRBJ2-3 | TRBV4-1 | ASSQGIAGWEDTQY
TRBJ1-2 | TRBV5-5 | ASSATPGSQTNYGYT
TRBJ1-1 | TRBV13 | ASTFGGAKTEAF
TRBJ1-1 | TRBV28 | ASSFTGNTEAF
TRBJ1-2 | TRBV4-1 | ASSQGTGGFYGYT
TRBJ2-3 | TRBV28 | ASSLERLGGASPDTQY
TRBJ1-1 | TRBV4-2 | ASSPGLLNTEAF
TRBJ1-1 | TRBV9 | ASSVGLQNTEAF
TRBJ2-5 | TRBV15 | ATSRFGGETQY
TRBJ1-2 | TRBV2 | ASSPTGSEGYT
TRBJ2-5 | TRBV28 | ASRLRGSLETQY
TRBJ1-2 | TRBV4-1 | ASSQDSDNYGYT
TRBJ2-2 | TRBV6-1 | ASSALDWNTGELF
TRBJ2-7 | TRBV10-3 | AIPYPAGAEQY
TRBJ2-3 | TRBV19 | ASSIHGLAGTDTQY